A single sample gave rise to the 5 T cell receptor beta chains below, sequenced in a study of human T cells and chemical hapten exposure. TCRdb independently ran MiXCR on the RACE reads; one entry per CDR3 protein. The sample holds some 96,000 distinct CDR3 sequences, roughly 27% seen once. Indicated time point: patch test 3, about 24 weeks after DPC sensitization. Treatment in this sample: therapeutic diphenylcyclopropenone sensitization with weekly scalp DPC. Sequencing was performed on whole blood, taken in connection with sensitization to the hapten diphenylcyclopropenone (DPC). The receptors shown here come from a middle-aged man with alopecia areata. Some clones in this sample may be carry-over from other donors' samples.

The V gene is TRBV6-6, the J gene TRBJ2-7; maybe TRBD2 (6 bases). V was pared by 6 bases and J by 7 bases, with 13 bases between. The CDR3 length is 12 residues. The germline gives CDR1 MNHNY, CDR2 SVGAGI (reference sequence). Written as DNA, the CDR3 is TGTGCCAGCAGCCGACTAGTTCGGGAGCAGTACTTC. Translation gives CASSRLVREQYF.

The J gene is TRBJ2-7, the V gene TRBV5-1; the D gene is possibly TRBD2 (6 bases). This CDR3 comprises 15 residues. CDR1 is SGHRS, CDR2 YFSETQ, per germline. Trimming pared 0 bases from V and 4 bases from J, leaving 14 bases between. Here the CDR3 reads CASSLGGGQVYEQYF. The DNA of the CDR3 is TGCGCCAGCAGCTTGGGCGGAGGGCAGGTATACGAGCAGTACTTC. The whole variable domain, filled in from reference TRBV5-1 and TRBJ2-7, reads KAGVTQTPRYLIKTRGQQVTLSCSPISGHRSVSWYQQTPGQGLQFLFEYFSETQRNKGNFPGRFSGRQFSNSRSEMNVSTLELGDSALYLCASSLGGGQVYEQYFGPGTRLTVT.

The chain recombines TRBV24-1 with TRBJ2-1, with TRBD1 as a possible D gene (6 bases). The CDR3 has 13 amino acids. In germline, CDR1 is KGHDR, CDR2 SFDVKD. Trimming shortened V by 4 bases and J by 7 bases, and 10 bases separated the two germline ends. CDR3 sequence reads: CATSDWGRNEQFF. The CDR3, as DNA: TGTGCCACCAGTGACTGGGGGCGAAATGAGCAGTTCTTC.

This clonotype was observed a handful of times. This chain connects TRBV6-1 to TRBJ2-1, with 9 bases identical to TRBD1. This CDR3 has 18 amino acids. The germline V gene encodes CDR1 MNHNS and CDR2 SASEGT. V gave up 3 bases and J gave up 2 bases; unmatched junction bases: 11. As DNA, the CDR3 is TGTGCCAGCAGTGAGAGGGGGACAGGGTCAGGGACCTACAATGAGCAGTTCTTC. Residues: CASSERGTGSGTYNEQFF.

The CDR3 reads CASSQDHDWGIGNNEQFF. The CDR3 DNA follows: TGCGCCAGCAGCCAAGATCACGACTGGGGGATCGGTAACAATGAGCAGTTCTTC. This sequence joins TRBV4-3 and TRBJ2-1; D may correspond to TRBD1 or TRBD2 (5 bases each). The V and J ends lost 0 bases and 5 bases respectively, with 20 bases between them. CDR1 is LGHNA, CDR2 YSLEER, per germline. This CDR3 comprises 18 residues.